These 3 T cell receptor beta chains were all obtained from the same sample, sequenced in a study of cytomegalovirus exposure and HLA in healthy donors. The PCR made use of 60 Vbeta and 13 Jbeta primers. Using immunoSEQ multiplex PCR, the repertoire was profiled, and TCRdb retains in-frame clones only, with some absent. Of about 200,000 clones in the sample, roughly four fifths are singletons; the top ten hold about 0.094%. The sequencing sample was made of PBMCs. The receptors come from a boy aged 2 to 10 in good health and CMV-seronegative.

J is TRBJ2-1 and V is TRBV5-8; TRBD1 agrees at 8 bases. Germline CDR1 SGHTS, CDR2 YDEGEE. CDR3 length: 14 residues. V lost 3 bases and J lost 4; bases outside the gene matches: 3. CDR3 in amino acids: CASSSRDRYNEQFF. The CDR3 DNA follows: TGTGCCAGCAGCTCCCGGGACAGGTACAATGAGCAGTTCTTC.

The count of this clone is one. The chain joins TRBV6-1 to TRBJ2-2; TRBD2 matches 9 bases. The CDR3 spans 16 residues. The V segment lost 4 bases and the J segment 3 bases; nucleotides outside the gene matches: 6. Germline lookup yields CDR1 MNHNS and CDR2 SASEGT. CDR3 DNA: TGTGCCAGCAGTGCGGCGGGGGGGACCTACACCGGGGAGCTGTTTTTT. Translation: CASSAAGGTYTGELFF.

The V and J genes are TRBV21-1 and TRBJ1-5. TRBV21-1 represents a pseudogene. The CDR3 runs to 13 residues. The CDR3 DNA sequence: TGTGCCAGCAGTTGGACCCGGGATTTGCCCCAGCATTTT. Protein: CASSWTRDLPQHF.